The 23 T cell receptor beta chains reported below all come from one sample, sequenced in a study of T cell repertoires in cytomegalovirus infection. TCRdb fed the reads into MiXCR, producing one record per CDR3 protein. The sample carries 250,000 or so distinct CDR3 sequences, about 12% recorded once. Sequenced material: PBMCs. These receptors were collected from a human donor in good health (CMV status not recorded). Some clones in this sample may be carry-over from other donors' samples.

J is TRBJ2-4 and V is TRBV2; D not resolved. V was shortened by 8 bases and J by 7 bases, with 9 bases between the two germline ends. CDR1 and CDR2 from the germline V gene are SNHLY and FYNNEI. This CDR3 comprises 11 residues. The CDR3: CASRTTNIQYF. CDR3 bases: TGTGCCAGCCGGACGACGAACATTCAGTACTTC.

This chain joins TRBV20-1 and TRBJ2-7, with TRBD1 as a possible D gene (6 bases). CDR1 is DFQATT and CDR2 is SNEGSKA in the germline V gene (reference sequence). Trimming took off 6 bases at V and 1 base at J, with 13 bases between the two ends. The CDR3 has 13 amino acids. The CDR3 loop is CSASGVVSYEQYF. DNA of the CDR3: TGCAGTGCCTCAGGGGTGGTGTCCTACGAGCAGTACTTC.

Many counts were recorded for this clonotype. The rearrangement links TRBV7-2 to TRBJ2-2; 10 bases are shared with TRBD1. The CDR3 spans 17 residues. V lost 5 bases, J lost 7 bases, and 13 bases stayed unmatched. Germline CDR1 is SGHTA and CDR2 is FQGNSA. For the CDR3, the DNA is TGTGCCAGCAGCCGTCCCAACCGGGACAGGGGTGGCGGGGAGCTGTTTTTT. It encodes CASSRPNRDRGGGELFF.

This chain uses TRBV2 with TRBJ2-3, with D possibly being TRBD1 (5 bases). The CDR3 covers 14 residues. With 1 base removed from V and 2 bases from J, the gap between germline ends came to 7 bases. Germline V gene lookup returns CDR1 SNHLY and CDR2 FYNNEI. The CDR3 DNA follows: TGTGCCAGCAGTGAAGGCAGGGACACAGATACGCAGTATTTT. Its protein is CASSEGRDTDTQYF.

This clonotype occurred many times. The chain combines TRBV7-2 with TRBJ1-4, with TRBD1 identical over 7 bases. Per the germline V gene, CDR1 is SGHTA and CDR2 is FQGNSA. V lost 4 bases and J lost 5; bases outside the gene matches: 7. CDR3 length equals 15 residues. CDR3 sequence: CASSSRTGPNEKLFF. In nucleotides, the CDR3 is TGTGCCAGCAGCTCTCGGACAGGCCCAAATGAAAAACTGTTTTTT.

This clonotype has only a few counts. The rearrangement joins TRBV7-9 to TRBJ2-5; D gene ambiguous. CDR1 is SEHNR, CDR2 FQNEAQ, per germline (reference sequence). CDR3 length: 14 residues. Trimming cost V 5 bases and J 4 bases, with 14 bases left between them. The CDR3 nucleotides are TGTGCCAGCAGCGCAACACCGTGGGGAGAGACCCAGTACTTC. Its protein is CASSATPWGETQYF.

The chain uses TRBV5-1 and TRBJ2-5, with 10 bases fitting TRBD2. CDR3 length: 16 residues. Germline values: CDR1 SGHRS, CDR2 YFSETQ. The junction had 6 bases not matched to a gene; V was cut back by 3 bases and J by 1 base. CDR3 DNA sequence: TGCGCCAGCAGCTCCGGACTAGCGGAGCCCCAAGAGACCCAGTACTTC. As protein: CASSSGLAEPQETQYF.

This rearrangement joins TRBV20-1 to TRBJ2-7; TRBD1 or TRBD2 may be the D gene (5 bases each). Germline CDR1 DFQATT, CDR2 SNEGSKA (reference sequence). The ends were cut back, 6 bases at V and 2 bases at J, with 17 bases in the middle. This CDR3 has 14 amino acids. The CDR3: CSAPPGAKPYEQYF. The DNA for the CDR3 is TGCAGTGCCCCTCCCGGGGCAAAACCCTACGAGCAGTACTTC.

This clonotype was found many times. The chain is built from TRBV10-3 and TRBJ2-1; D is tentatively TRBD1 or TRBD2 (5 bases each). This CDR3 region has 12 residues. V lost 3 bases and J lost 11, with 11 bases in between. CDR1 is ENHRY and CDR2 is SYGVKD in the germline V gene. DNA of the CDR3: TGTGCCATCAGTGATGAGGGGCTTCAGCAGTTCTTC. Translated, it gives CAISDEGLQQFF.

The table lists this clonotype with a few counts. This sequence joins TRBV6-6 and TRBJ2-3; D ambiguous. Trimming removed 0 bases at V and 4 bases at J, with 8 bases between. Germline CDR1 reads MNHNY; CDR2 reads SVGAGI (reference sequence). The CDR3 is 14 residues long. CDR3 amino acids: CASSYSETPDTQYF. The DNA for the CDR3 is TGTGCCAGCAGTTACTCCGAGACTCCAGATACGCAGTATTTT.

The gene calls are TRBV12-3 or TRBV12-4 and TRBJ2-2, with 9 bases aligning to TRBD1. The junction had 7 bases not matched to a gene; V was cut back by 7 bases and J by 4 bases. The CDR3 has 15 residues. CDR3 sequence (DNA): TGTGCCAGCACCCCACGGGACAGGGTCACCGGGGAGCTGTTTTTT. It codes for CASTPRDRVTGELFF.

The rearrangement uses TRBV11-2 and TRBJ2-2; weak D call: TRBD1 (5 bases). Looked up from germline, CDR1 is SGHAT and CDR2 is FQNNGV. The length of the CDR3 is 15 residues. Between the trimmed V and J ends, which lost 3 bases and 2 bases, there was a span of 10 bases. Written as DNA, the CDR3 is TGTGCCAGCAGCTTCCAGGGTCTTAACACCGGGGAGCTGTTTTTT. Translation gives CASSFQGLNTGELFF. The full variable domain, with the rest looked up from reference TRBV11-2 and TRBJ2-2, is EAGVAQSPRYKIIEKRQSVAFWCNPISGHATLYWYQQILGQGPKLLIQFQNNGVVDDSQLPKDRFSAERLKGVDSTLKIQPAKLEDSAVYLCASSFQGLNTGELFFGEGSRLTVL.

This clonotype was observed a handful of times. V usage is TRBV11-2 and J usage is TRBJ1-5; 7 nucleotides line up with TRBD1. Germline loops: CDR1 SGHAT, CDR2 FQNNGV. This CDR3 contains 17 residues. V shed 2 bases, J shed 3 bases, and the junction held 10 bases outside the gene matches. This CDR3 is CASSLTGGTVTNQPQHF. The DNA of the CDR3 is TGTGCCAGCAGCTTAACAGGAGGGACAGTTACCAATCAGCCCCAGCATTTT.

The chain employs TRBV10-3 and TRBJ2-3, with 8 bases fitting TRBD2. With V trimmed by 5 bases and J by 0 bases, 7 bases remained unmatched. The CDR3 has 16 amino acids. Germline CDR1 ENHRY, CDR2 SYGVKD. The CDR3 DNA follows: TGTGCCATCAGTCAAGGGGCTAGCGGGAGCACAGATACGCAGTATTTT. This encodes CAISQGASGSTDTQYF.

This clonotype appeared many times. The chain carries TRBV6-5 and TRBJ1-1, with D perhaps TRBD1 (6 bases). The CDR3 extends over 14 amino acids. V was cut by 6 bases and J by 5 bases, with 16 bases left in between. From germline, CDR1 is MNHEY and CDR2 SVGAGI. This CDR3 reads CASRASRGHTEAFF. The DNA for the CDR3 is TGTGCCAGCAGGGCTTCCCGGGGGCATACTGAAGCTTTCTTT.

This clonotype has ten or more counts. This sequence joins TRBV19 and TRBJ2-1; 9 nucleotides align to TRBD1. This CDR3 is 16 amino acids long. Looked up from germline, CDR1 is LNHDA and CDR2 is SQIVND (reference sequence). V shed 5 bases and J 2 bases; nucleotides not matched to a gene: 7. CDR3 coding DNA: TGTGCCAGTAGTCCGGGACAGGGCGTTCCCTACAATGAGCAGTTCTTC. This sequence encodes CASSPGQGVPYNEQFF.

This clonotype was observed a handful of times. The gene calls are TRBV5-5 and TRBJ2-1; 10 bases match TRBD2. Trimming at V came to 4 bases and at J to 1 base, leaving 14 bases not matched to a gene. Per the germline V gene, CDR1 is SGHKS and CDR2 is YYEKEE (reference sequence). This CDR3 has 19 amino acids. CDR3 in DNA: TGTGCCAGCAGCCCCGGATTAAGCGGGAGGGCCGTGTCCTACAATGAGCAGTTCTTC. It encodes CASSPGLSGRAVSYNEQFF.

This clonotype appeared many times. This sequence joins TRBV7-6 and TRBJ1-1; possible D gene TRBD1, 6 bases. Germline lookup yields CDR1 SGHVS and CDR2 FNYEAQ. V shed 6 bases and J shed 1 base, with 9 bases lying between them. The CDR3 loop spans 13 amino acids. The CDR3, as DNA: TGTGCCAGCAGGAGGGGGAGGAACACTGAAGCTTTCTTT. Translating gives CASRRGRNTEAFF. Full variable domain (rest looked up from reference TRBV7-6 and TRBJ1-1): GAGVSQSPRYKVTKRGQDVALRCDPISGHVSLYWYRQALGQGPEFLTYFNYEAQQDKSGLPNDRFSAERPEGSISTLTIQRTEQRDSAMYRCASRRGRNTEAFFGQGTRLTVV.

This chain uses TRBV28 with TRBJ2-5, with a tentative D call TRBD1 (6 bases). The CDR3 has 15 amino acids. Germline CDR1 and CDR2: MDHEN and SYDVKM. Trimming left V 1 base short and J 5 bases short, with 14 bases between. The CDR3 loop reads CASSLSKGDVETQYF. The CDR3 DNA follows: TGTGCCAGCAGTTTATCCAAGGGGGACGTGGAGACCCAGTACTTC.

The CDR3 region has the DNA TGTGCCAGCAGCTTGGGGGGGCAGGGAGAGACCCAGTACTTC. It codes for CASSLGGQGETQYF. This chain uses TRBV5-4 with TRBJ2-5; tentative D call: TRBD1 (6 bases). The CDR3 has 14 amino acids. V lost 0 bases, J lost 4 bases, and 10 bases lay in between. From germline, CDR1 is SGHNT and CDR2 YYREEE (reference sequence).

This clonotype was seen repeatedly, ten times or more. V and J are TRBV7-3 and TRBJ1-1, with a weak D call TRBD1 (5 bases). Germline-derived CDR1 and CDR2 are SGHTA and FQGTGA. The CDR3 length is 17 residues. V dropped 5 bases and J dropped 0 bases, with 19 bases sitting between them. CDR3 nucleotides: TGTGCCAGCAGCAACTACGTCGGGGGGACGGTGAACACTGAAGCTTTCTTT. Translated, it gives CASSNYVGGTVNTEAFF. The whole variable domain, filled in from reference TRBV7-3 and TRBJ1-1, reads GAGVSQTPSNKVTEKGKYVELRCDPISGHTALYWYRQSLGQGPEFLIYFQGTGAADDSGLPNDRFFAVRPEGSVSTLKIQRTERGDSAVYLCASSNYVGGTVNTEAFFGQGTRLTVV.

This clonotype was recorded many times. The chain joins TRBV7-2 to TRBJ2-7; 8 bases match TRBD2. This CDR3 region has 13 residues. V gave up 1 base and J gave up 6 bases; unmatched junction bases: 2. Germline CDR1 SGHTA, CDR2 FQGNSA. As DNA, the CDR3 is TGTGCCAGCAGCTTAGAGAGCGGGGGCGAGCAGTACTTC. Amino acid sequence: CASSLESGGEQYF.

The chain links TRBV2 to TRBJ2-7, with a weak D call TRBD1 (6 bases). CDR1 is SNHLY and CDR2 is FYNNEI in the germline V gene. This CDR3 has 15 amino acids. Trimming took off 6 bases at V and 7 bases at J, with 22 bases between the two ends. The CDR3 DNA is TGTGCCAGCAGCGCCCGGGACATAGTACGTTTGGAGCAGTACTTC. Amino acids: CASSARDIVRLEQYF.